This T cell receptor beta chain was obtained from a study of blood T cell repertoires in COVID-19. The CDR3 contains 16 residues. Germline-derived CDR1 and CDR2 are KGHSH and LQKENI. V gave up 0 bases and J gave up 7 bases; unmatched junction bases: 6. The repertoire was sequenced with immunoSEQ multiplex PCR; TCRdb's copy has only in-frame clones and lacks some. The sample lists approximately 100,000 clones, around 90% occurring once. This TCR was recovered from a woman aged 55-70 years with acute or convalescent COVID-19. The sequencing input was peripheral blood. This sequence joins TRBV18 and TRBJ2-2, with 9 bases aligning to TRBD1. CDR3 nucleotide sequence: TGTGCCAGCTCACCACCAGGACAGGGGTGGAGCGGGGAGCTGTTTTTT. It yields the protein CASSPPGQGWSGELFF.